The 12 T cell receptor beta chains reported below all come from one sample, sequenced in a study of shared clonotypes between healthy human individuals (dated by TCRdb to between 2020 and 2021). Libraries came from the immunoSEQ multiplex PCR assay. TCRdb provides this immuneACCESS table in a form limited to in-frame rearrangements. Some clones are lacking; in checked studies, under half of them reflect an unresolved V gene, and why the rest are absent is not known. The sample table lists 850,000 to 1,200,000 clones, about 75% of them with a count of one. Around 1.5% of the sample belongs to the ten largest clones. Material for sequencing was memory CD4+ T cells sorted from blood. The cell subset or site tag for this specimen amounts to: CD45RA-negative fraction. These TCRs come from a man younger than 35 in good health.

Only a few counts were recorded for this clone. The chain has TRBV7-6 and TRBJ2-4, with D possibly matching TRBD2 (7 bases). V was clipped by 5 bases and J by 0 bases, with 14 bases between them. This CDR3 spans 16 amino acids. Germline CDR1 and CDR2: SGHVS and FNYEAQ. The CDR3 spells CASSPGGPSAKNIQYF. The CDR3 DNA reads as TGTGCCAGCAGCCCCGGGGGGCCGTCAGCCAAAAACATTCAGTACTTC.

The V call is TRBV11-2, the J call TRBJ2-5, with D unclear. Germline V gene lookup returns CDR1 SGHAT and CDR2 FQNNGV. The CDR3 loop spans 14 amino acids. Trimming stripped 5 bases from V and 5 bases from J, with 15 bases between. CDR3 nucleotides: TGTGCCAGCAGCCAAGGTCCTATTGGGGAGACCCAGTACTTC. It is translated as CASSQGPIGETQYF.

This chain uses TRBV6-1 with TRBJ1-1, with TRBD1 matching over 8 bases. This CDR3 has 14 residues. CDR1 is MNHNS, CDR2 SASEGT, per germline. J lost 5 bases, V lost 8 bases, and 10 bases had no gene match. The CDR3 region is CASRAQGGGTEAFF. The CDR3 nucleotides read TGTGCCAGCCGAGCACAGGGGGGAGGAACTGAAGCTTTCTTT.

The chain is built from TRBV30 and TRBJ1-2; 7 bases line up with TRBD1. The germline V gene has CDR1 GTSNPN and CDR2 SVGIG (reference sequence). The CDR3 is 13 amino acids. The V segment lost 3 bases and the J segment 3 bases; nucleotides outside the gene matches: 4. CDR3 coding DNA: TGTGCCTGGAGCCGGGACAGCGACTATGGCTACACCTTC. Protein: CAWSRDSDYGYTF.

This chain connects TRBV12-5 to TRBJ2-1; D tentatively fits TRBD1 or TRBD2 (5 bases each). The CDR3 extends over 13 amino acids. Germline CDR1 reads LGHNT; CDR2 reads FRNRAP. The V gene lost 2 bases and the J gene lost 8 bases, with 10 bases spanning the gap. The CDR3 DNA reads TGTGCTAGTGGTTTGTCCCCGGGGCATGAGCAGTTCTTC. Protein product: CASGLSPGHEQFF.

Concerning this clone itself: Other DNA sequences within the sample encode an identical CDR3. This chain connects TRBV11-2 to TRBJ2-7; the D is unclear. Trimming shortened V by 0 bases and J by 3 bases, and 6 bases separated the two germline ends. From germline, CDR1 is SGHAT and CDR2 FQNNGV. This CDR3 comprises 13 residues. The CDR3 DNA sequence: TGTGCCAGCAGCTTAGAATCCGGCTACGAGCAGTACTTC. Translation gives CASSLESGYEQYF.

The chain recombines TRBV19 with TRBJ2-1; 9 bases align to TRBD2. With V trimmed by 2 bases and J by 8 bases, 7 bases remained unmatched. Germline V gene lookup returns CDR1 LNHDA and CDR2 SQIVND (reference sequence). The CDR3 loop spans 15 amino acids. The CDR3 DNA sequence: TGTGCCAGTAGTATATCCGGGACTAGCCCCGATGAGCAGTTCTTC. The encoded protein is CASSISGTSPDEQFF.

The rearrangement uses TRBV5-5 and TRBJ1-1; D is unclear. The CDR3 is 13 residues long. Trimming removed 1 base from V and 1 base from J, with 5 bases in between. Germline assignment: CDR1 SGHKS and CDR2 YYEKEE (reference sequence). CDR3 amino acids: CASSLNKNTEAFF. Here the CDR3 DNA reads TGTGCCAGCAGCTTGAACAAGAACACTGAAGCTTTCTTT. Full variable domain (missing parts from reference TRBV5-5 and TRBJ1-1): DAGVTQSPTHLIKTRGQQVTLRCSPISGHKSVSWYQQVLGQGPQFIFQYYEKEERGRGNFPDRFSARQFPNYSSELNVNALLLGDSALYLCASSLNKNTEAFFGQGTRLTVV.

This rearrangement joins TRBV19 to TRBJ1-5; 9 nucleotides match TRBD1. The V segment lost 8 bases and the J segment 7 bases; nucleotides outside the gene matches: 12. Germline CDR1 reads LNHDA; CDR2 reads SQIVND (reference sequence). CDR3 length equals 15 residues. The CDR3 sequence: CASCRLGTGSQPQHF. CDR3 DNA: TGTGCCAGTTGCCGATTAGGGACAGGGAGCCAGCCCCAGCATTTT. The whole variable domain, filled in from reference TRBV19 and TRBJ1-5, reads DGGITQSPKYLFRKEGQNVTLSCEQNLNHDAMYWYRQDPGQGLRLIYYSQIVNDFQKGDIAEGYSVSREKKESFPLTVTSAQKNPTAFYLCASCRLGTGSQPQHFGDGTRLSIL.

This chain uses TRBV11-3 with TRBJ2-2, with 7 bases aligning to TRBD1. The length of the CDR3 is 14 residues. Germline assignment: CDR1 SGHNT and CDR2 YENEEA. After removal of 8 bases from V and 7 bases from J, the junction contained 10 bases not matched to a gene. The CDR3 loop is CASGEQGKYGELFF. The CDR3 DNA sequence: TGTGCCAGCGGGGAACAGGGGAAGTACGGGGAGCTGTTTTTT.

Comment on this clone: One end of the junction does not line up with germline, which may come from a read error. CDR3: CSVEGDRYF. CDR3 in DNA: TGCAGCGTTGAAGGGGACAGGTACTTC. V usage is TRBV29-1 and J usage is TRBJ1-2; 8 bases align to TRBD1. The CDR3 length is 9 residues. Per germline, CDR1 SQVTM and CDR2 ANQGSEA.

J is TRBJ2-1 and V is TRBV7-2, with D unresolved. Trimming shortened V by 4 bases and J by 9 bases, and 13 bases separated the two germline ends. The CDR3 length is 13 residues. Germline V lookup: CDR1 SGHTA, CDR2 FQGNSA. The CDR3 loop reads CASSSGAVPEQFF. The CDR3 bases are TGTGCCAGCAGCTCCGGTGCGGTGCCTGAGCAGTTCTTC.